This TCR beta chain derives from a study of PD-L1 blockade in urothelial cancer. Study background: Prior chemotherapy regimens per patient numbered 0 to 3. T cells numbered a median of about 140,000 in the blood samples. Study observations and caveats: More expansion of tumor-associated blood clones, seen at 3 weeks, marked durable-benefit patients.

The time point was: peripheral blood 6 weeks after treatment start. In the case of this clone: The antigen remains undetermined.

Using immunoSEQ multiplex PCR, the repertoire was profiled, and TCRdb retains in-frame clones only, with some absent. The data show tens of thousands of clones, about 89% seen once. The CDR3 totals 17 residues. CDR1 MDHEN and CDR2 SYDVKM come from the germline V gene. Trimming left V 3 bases short and J 0 bases short, with 18 bases between. The receptor comes from a man in his 70s with urothelial cancer. Sequenced here: PBMCs, sampled around atezolizumab (anti-PD-L1) treatment. The chain joins TRBV28 to TRBJ2-7; D gene uncertain. Written as DNA, the CDR3 is TGTGCCAGCAGTTTCCCCCTCGAGCTCGGTGGCTCCTACGAGCAGTACTTC. As protein: CASSFPLELGGSYEQYF.